The entry below describes one TCR beta chain. Libraries were prepared by immunoSEQ multiplex PCR; TCRdb keeps only in-frame clonotypes and omits some of them. The sample has more than 90,000 clones; roughly 87% are singletons. This entry is derived from a study of PD-L1 blockade in urothelial cancer. The time point is: pretreatment peripheral blood. The V gene end was trimmed by 2 bases and the J gene end by 7 bases; junction bases not matched to a gene: 11. The CDR3 runs to 16 residues. The germline gives CDR1 KGHSH, CDR2 LQKENI. This material consisted of PBMCs, taken around atezolizumab (anti-PD-L1) treatment. This receptor was identified in a man aged 55 to 69 with urothelial cancer. V and J are TRBV18 and TRBJ2-1; 7 bases line up with TRBD2. CDR3 sequence (DNA): TGTGCCAGCTCACCAGAAGGGGCTAGCGGACGGAATGAGCAGTTCTTC. Amino acid sequence: CASSPEGASGRNEQFF.